Each of the 11 T cell receptor beta chains below was sequenced from the same sample in a study of cytomegalovirus exposure and HLA in healthy donors. The PCR had 60 Vbeta and 13 Jbeta primers. Clones were read by immunoSEQ multiplex PCR, and TCRdb kept only the in-frame ones, dropping some. The table records 130,000 or so clones, around four fifths of them present only once. Sequencing was done on a sample of PBMCs. These receptor sequences come from a woman aged 35 to 49 in good health and CMV-seronegative.

This clone was observed a handful of times. The chain couples TRBV19 to TRBJ2-5, with 14 bases aligning to TRBD2. CDR1 and CDR2 (germline): LNHDA, SQIVND (reference sequence). The CDR3 totals 18 residues. Trimming cost V 3 bases and J 3 bases; bases outside gene matches: 9. The CDR3 region has the DNA TGTGCCAGTAGTATGCGACTAGCGGGAGGGCCCACGGAAGAGACCCAGTACTTC. Protein sequence: CASSMRLAGGPTEETQYF.

V gene TRBV7-9 combines with J gene TRBJ2-5; 9 bases are shared with TRBD2. The germline V gene has CDR1 SEHNR and CDR2 FQNEAQ (reference sequence). The CDR3 sequence is 18 residues long. V shed 3 bases and J 0 bases; nucleotides not matched to a gene: 11. This CDR3 reads CASSFGLAGIGYQETQYF. Here the CDR3 DNA reads TGTGCCAGCAGCTTTGGGCTAGCGGGGATCGGGTACCAAGAGACCCAGTACTTC.

The chain employs TRBV15 and TRBJ2-3; D is unresolved. Trimming cost V 7 bases and J 1 base, with 15 bases left between them. From germline, CDR1 is LNHNV and CDR2 YYDKDF (reference sequence). CDR3 length: 15 residues. Written as DNA, the CDR3 is TGTGCCACCACGTTAGTGGTGTCGGGCACAGATACGCAGTATTTT. Residues: CATTLVVSGTDTQYF.

The V gene is TRBV28, the J gene TRBJ2-1, with 12 bases aligning to TRBD2. This CDR3 spans 16 amino acids. Germline-derived CDR1 and CDR2 are MDHEN and SYDVKM. J gave up 2 bases and V 6 bases, and 5 bases lay outside the gene matches. For the CDR3, the DNA is TGTGCCAGCAGCCGACTAGCGGGAGTCCCCTACAATGAGCAGTTCTTC. It specifies CASSRLAGVPYNEQFF. Looking up the rest from reference TRBV28 and TRBJ2-1 gives the full variable domain: DVKVTQSSRYLVKRTGEKVFLECVQDMDHENMFWYRQDPGLGLRLIYFSYDVKMKEKGDIPEGYSVSREKKERFSLILESASTNQTSMYLCASSRLAGVPYNEQFFGPGTRLTVL.

The J gene is TRBJ2-1, the V gene TRBV19; the D gene is possibly TRBD1 (6 bases). This CDR3 comprises 14 residues. Trimming cost V 2 bases and J 9 bases, with 14 bases left between them. The germline V gene has CDR1 LNHDA and CDR2 SQIVND (reference sequence). CDR3 nucleotide sequence: TGTGCCAGTAGTATATCCGGAAGGGGGAGTGAGCAGTTCTTC. This translates into CASSISGRGSEQFF.

This chain connects TRBV6-1 to TRBJ1-5, with 10 positions matching TRBD1. Looked up from germline, CDR1 is MNHNS and CDR2 is SASEGT. The CDR3 contains 17 residues. V trimming: 2 bases; J trimming: 6 bases; junction bases outside the gene matches: 10. CDR3 in DNA: TGTGCCAGCAGTGAATGGAGTGACAGGGGGCCAATTCAGCCCCAGCATTTT. Its protein is CASSEWSDRGPIQPQHF.

V is TRBV19 and J is TRBJ2-1; TRBD2 might be the D (5 bases). This CDR3 is built from 14 residues. V dropped 3 bases and J dropped 3 bases, with 9 bases sitting between them. From germline, CDR1 is LNHDA and CDR2 SQIVND (reference sequence). CDR3 in amino acids: CASSMVRDYNEQFF. The CDR3 nucleotides read TGTGCCAGTAGTATGGTCCGGGACTACAATGAGCAGTTCTTC.

The chain joins TRBV6-5 to TRBJ2-7; D unclear. The germline V gene encodes CDR1 MNHEY and CDR2 SVGAGI. Trimming left V 7 bases short and J 5 bases short, with 12 bases between. The CDR3 has 12 amino acids. CDR3 bases: TGTGCCAGCAATAACCCCCGAGACGAGCAGTACTTC. Amino acid sequence: CASNNPRDEQYF.

This clone was seen once. V gene TRBV4-3 combines with J gene TRBJ1-1; D ambiguous. Looked up from germline, CDR1 is LGHNA and CDR2 is YSLEER. Trimming stripped 0 bases from V and 0 bases from J, with 11 bases between. This CDR3 spans 16 amino acids. CDR3 amino acids: CASSQDGFLMNTEAFF. CDR3 DNA: TGCGCCAGCAGCCAAGACGGGTTTCTCATGAACACTGAAGCTTTCTTT.

This chain uses TRBV7-2 with TRBJ2-7; 8 bases map to TRBD2. Germline V gene data show CDR1 as SGHTA and CDR2 as FQGNSA. Trimming removed 6 bases from V and 5 bases from J; junction bases left unmatched: 15. The CDR3 contains 16 residues. The CDR3 coding sequence is TGTGCCAGCAGTCAAACGCCGGGACTAGTTGTCGACGAGCAGTACTTC. The encoded protein is CASSQTPGLVVDEQYF.

J is TRBJ2-5 and V is TRBV7-9, with 8 positions matching TRBD1. With V trimmed by 5 bases and J by 1 base, 3 bases remained unmatched. This CDR3 is 14 amino acids long. Germline V gene sequence: CDR1 SEHNR, CDR2 FQNEAQ (reference sequence). The CDR3 loop is CASSTGQGQETQYF. CDR3 in DNA: TGTGCCAGCAGCACCGGACAGGGCCAAGAGACCCAGTACTTC. The entire variable domain, with the rest obtained from reference TRBV7-9 and TRBJ2-5, is as follows: DTGVSQNPRHKITKRGQNVTFRCDPISEHNRLYWYRQTLGQGPEFLTYFQNEAQLEKSRLLSDRFSAERPKGSFSTLEIQRTEQGDSAMYLCASSTGQGQETQYFGPGTRLLVL.